This TCR beta chain is drawn from a study of blood T cell repertoires in COVID-19. Overall study context: Both acute and convalescent COVID-19 samples were obtained from the United States, Italy and Spain.

The data were produced by immunoSEQ multiplex PCR, yet TCRdb's version contains in-frame clones alone and is incomplete. The sample carries roughly 430,000 clones, approximately 88% recorded once. This clone was detected once. The sequencing sample was made of PBMCs or T cells enriched from blood (not recorded which). This sequence originates from a woman in her 40s with acute COVID-19.

In DNA form, the CDR3 reads TGTGCCAGCAGCCCTGGACAGGGAATGGTGTTCGGAAACACCATATATTTT. Translating it yields CASSPGQGMVFGNTIYF. J is TRBJ1-3 and V is TRBV5-5; 8 bases line up with TRBD1. Trimming cost V 4 bases and J 4 bases; bases outside gene matches: 13. The CDR3 loop spans 17 amino acids. Germline V CDR1 and CDR2: SGHKS, YYEKEE (reference sequence). The variable domain in full, with the rest retrieved from reference TRBV5-5 and TRBJ1-3, is DAGVTQSPTHLIKTRGQQVTLRCSPISGHKSVSWYQQVLGQGPQFIFQYYEKEERGRGNFPDRFSARQFPNYSSELNVNALLLGDSALYLCASSPGQGMVFGNTIYFGEGSWLTVV.